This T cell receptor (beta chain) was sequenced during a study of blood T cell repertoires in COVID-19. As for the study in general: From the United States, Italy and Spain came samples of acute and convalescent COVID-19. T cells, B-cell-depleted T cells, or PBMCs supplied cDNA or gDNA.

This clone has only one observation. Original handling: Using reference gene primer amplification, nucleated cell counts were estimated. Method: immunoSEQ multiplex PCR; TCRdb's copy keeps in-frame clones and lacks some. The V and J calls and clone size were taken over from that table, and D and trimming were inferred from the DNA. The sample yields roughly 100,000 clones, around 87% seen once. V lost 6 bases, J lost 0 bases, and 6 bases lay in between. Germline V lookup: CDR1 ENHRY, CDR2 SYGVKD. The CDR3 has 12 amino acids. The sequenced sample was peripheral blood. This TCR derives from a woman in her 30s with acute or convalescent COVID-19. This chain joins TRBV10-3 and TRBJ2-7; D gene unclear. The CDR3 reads CAIRGGSYEQYF. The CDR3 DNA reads TGTGCCATCAGAGGCGGCTCCTACGAGCAGTACTTC.